One and the same sample provided the 28 T cell receptor beta chains below, sequenced in a study of blood T cell repertoires in COVID-19. Repertoires were generated with immunoSEQ multiplex PCR, while TCRdb's copy carries only in-frame clones and drops some. The data contain 200,000 to 250,000 clones, 70% to 85% of them singletons. The sample taken for sequencing was PBMCs or T cells enriched from blood (not recorded which). All receptors derive from a woman aged 60-70 years who had recovered from COVID-19.

V gene TRBV29-1 combines with J gene TRBJ1-2, with TRBD1 identical over 8 bases. The J segment lost 8 bases and the V segment lost 7 bases, leaving 12 bases of the junction unmatched. Germline CDR1 reads SQVTM; CDR2 reads ANQGSEA. The CDR3 is made up of 13 amino acids. This CDR3 reads CSGSGQGRAGYTF. The CDR3 DNA is TGCAGCGGATCCGGACAGGGACGGGCCGGCTACACCTTC.

The CDR3 region has the DNA TGTGCCAGCAGTTACCGACAAAAAAGGCTCCGGGAGACCGAAAACACTGAAGCTTTCTTT. Translated: CASSYRQKRLRETENTEAFF. The chain employs TRBV6-2 or TRBV6-3 and TRBJ1-1; D gene ambiguous. The ends were cut back, 2 bases at V and 2 bases at J, with 27 bases in the middle. CDR1 is MNHEY, CDR2 SVGEGT, per germline. The CDR3 loop spans 20 amino acids.

The J gene is TRBJ1-6, the V gene TRBV15; no firm D call. V was clipped by 9 bases and J by 9 bases, with 15 bases between them. The CDR3 is 13 residues long. Germline CDR1 and CDR2: LNHNV and YYDKDF (reference sequence). CDR3 nucleotide sequence: TGTGCCACAGAAGTACAGTTTTGTTCACCCCTCCACTTT. Protein: CATEVQFCSPLHF.

CDR3 in DNA: TGCGCCAGCAGCTTGTACCAGGGTTGGAAGACCCAGTACTTC. As protein: CASSLYQGWKTQYF. This chain uses TRBV5-1 with TRBJ2-5; possibly TRBD1 for D (5 bases). V was trimmed by 1 base and J by 6 bases, leaving 13 bases between them. This CDR3 has 14 residues. CDR1 SGHRS and CDR2 YFSETQ come from the germline V gene.

This chain joins TRBV7-2 and TRBJ2-1; no clear D gene. Between the trimmed V and J ends, which lost 4 bases and 8 bases, there was a span of 9 bases. Germline CDR1 and CDR2: SGHTA and FQGNSA. The CDR3 is 12 residues long. The CDR3: CASSSYRDEQFF. CDR3 sequence (DNA): TGTGCCAGCAGCTCCTACCGGGATGAGCAGTTCTTC.

V usage is TRBV7-7 and J usage is TRBJ2-2, with TRBD1 matching over 7 bases. The CDR3 consists of 15 residues. Germline loops: CDR1 SSHAT, CDR2 FNYEAQ (reference sequence). Trimming at V came to 5 bases and at J to 5 bases, leaving 8 bases not matched to a gene. The CDR3, as DNA: TGTGCCAGCAGCCCAAGGGACAGAGGAACCGGGGAGCTGTTTTTT. Translating it yields CASSPRDRGTGELFF. Together with reference TRBV7-7 and TRBJ2-2, the CDR3 gives the full variable domain: GAGVSQSPRYKVTKRGQDVTLRCDPISSHATLYWYQQALGQGPEFLTYFNYEAQPDKSGLPSDRFSAERPEGSISTLTIQRTEQRDSAMYRCASSPRDRGTGELFFGEGSRLTVL.

This clone was seen only a few times. The gene calls are TRBV19 and TRBJ2-1; maybe TRBD2 (5 bases). V lost 5 bases to trimming and J lost 9 bases, with 14 bases between them. In germline, CDR1 is LNHDA, CDR2 SQIVND (reference sequence). The CDR3 totals 13 residues. CDR3 coding DNA: TGTGCCAGTAGTCCAGGACTTGCCATTGAGCAGTTCTTC. Protein sequence: CASSPGLAIEQFF.

The chain recombines TRBV5-4 with TRBJ1-3; D gene uncertain. This CDR3 is 13 amino acids long. The germline CDR1 and CDR2 sequences are SGHNT and YYREEE (reference sequence). V was trimmed by 2 bases and J by 9 bases, leaving 12 bases between them. CDR3 region: CASSLISEGTIYF. In DNA, the CDR3 is TGTGCCAGCAGCTTAATTTCGGAGGGCACCATATATTTT.

This clone was found many times. This chain uses TRBV29-1 with TRBJ2-7; weak D call: TRBD2 (5 bases). The CDR3 loop spans 13 amino acids. Germline loops: CDR1 SQVTM, CDR2 ANQGSEA. V was trimmed by 7 bases and J by 6 bases, leaving 19 bases between them. The DNA of the CDR3 is TGCAGCGGGACGCCGGGGTTCGGGCGCGAGCAGTACTTC. Protein product: CSGTPGFGREQYF.

The chain uses TRBV19 and TRBJ2-7; a weak D match, TRBD1 (6 bases). This CDR3 contains 14 residues. CDR1 is LNHDA and CDR2 is SQIVND in the germline V gene (reference sequence). The V gene lost 0 bases and the J gene lost 9 bases, with 15 bases spanning the gap. The CDR3 reads CASSIEGTQPRQYF. The CDR3, as DNA: TGTGCCAGTAGTATAGAGGGGACACAGCCCCGGCAGTACTTC.

Here the CDR3 DNA reads TGTGCCAGCAGTCTTCTGACAGGGGGCTCGTCTTTAAGGAATCAGCCCCAGCATTTT. The encoded protein is CASSLLTGGSSLRNQPQHF. The V and J genes are TRBV6-6 and TRBJ1-5, with 10 bases lining up with TRBD1. Looked up from germline, CDR1 is MNHNY and CDR2 is SVGAGI (reference sequence). The CDR3 totals 19 residues. Trimming at V came to 5 bases and at J to 4 bases, leaving 17 bases not matched to a gene.

The V gene is TRBV7-2, the J gene TRBJ1-1; 8 bases map to TRBD1. V shed 4 bases, J shed 0 bases, and the junction held 4 bases outside the gene matches. This CDR3 is 15 amino acids long. Germline CDR1 SGHTA, CDR2 FQGNSA. CDR3 sequence reads: CASSSRDRMNTEAFF. As DNA, the CDR3 is TGTGCCAGCAGCTCTCGGGACAGGATGAACACTGAAGCTTTCTTT.

V gene TRBV19 combines with J gene TRBJ2-3, with TRBD2 matching 8 bases. This CDR3 region has 15 residues. Germline assignment: CDR1 LNHDA and CDR2 SQIVND (reference sequence). Trimming cost V 5 bases and J 6 bases; bases outside gene matches: 10. The CDR3 region is CASSASGTRGDTQYF. In DNA, the CDR3 is TGTGCCAGTAGTGCTTCCGGGACTAGAGGGGATACGCAGTATTTT.

The V and J genes are TRBV10-2 and TRBJ1-4; 10 bases are shared with TRBD1. The CDR3 contains 15 residues. V shed 0 bases, J shed 7 bases, and the junction held 2 bases outside the gene matches. In germline, CDR1 is WSHSY, CDR2 SAAADI. In DNA, the CDR3 is TGCGCCAGCAGTGAGTCCGGGACAGGGGTTGAAAAACTGTTTTTT. Amino acid sequence: CASSESGTGVEKLFF.

The chain uses TRBV11-2 and TRBJ2-7; TRBD2 might be the D (5 bases). Trimming took 5 bases from V and 0 from J, leaving 17 bases between them. The V gene's germline CDR1 is SGHAT and CDR2 FQNNGV. The CDR3 extends over 16 amino acids. CDR3 loop: CASSPDHSASSYEQYF. The DNA of the CDR3 is TGTGCCAGCAGCCCCGACCATAGCGCCAGCTCCTACGAGCAGTACTTC.

As DNA, the CDR3 is TGCGCCAGCAGCTTGGAACTAGCGGGAGACGAGCAGTACTTC. Amino acid sequence: CASSLELAGDEQYF. The chain carries TRBV5-1 and TRBJ2-7; 11 bases agree with TRBD2. J was trimmed by 5 bases and V by 0 bases; bases with no gene match: 1. The CDR3 consists of 14 residues. In germline, CDR1 is SGHRS, CDR2 YFSETQ.

The rearrangement uses TRBV12-3 or TRBV12-4 and TRBJ2-5, with D perhaps TRBD2 (7 bases). The CDR3 sequence is 13 residues long. V lost 6 bases to trimming and J lost 1 base, with 9 bases between them. The CDR3 sequence is CASSRGAQETQYF. CDR3 bases: TGTGCCAGCAGCCGGGGGGCCCAAGAGACCCAGTACTTC.

This clone came up a few times. This sequence joins TRBV10-3 and TRBJ1-1; TRBD1 matches 7 bases. Germline CDR1 is ENHRY and CDR2 is SYGVKD. Trimming at V came to 3 bases and at J to 3 bases, leaving 4 bases not matched to a gene. This CDR3 region has 14 residues. CDR3 sequence reads: CAISEYRGDTEAFF. The CDR3 DNA is TGTGCCATCAGTGAATACAGGGGAGACACTGAAGCTTTCTTT.

The genes are TRBV6-5 and TRBJ1-1, with a tentative D call TRBD1 (6 bases). Germline V CDR1 and CDR2: MNHEY, SVGAGI. Trimming took off 5 bases at V and 6 bases at J, with 13 bases between the two ends. This CDR3 has 13 residues. CDR3 amino acids: CASSLTGRAEAFF. As DNA, the CDR3 is TGTGCCAGCAGTCTCACAGGGCGCGCTGAAGCTTTCTTT.

This rearrangement joins TRBV18 to TRBJ2-7; no reliable D call. The V gene lost 0 bases and the J gene lost 2 bases, with 5 bases spanning the gap. Germline CDR1 and CDR2: KGHSH and LQKENI. This CDR3 comprises 13 residues. The CDR3, as DNA: TGTGCCAGCTCACCACCGGCGGCCTACGAGCAGTACTTC. Translated, it gives CASSPPAAYEQYF.

The chain carries TRBV12-3 or TRBV12-4 and TRBJ1-2, with D possibly matching TRBD1 (6 bases). V lost 5 bases, J lost 4 bases, and 11 bases lay in between. CDR3 size: 13 residues. The CDR3 nucleotides read TGTGCCAGCAGTCGACAGGAGCGCTATGGCTACACCTTC. Translated, it gives CASSRQERYGYTF.

The chain recombines TRBV19 with TRBJ1-2; weak D call: TRBD1 (6 bases). This CDR3 region has 13 residues. Per germline, CDR1 LNHDA and CDR2 SQIVND (reference sequence). The V gene lost 2 bases and the J gene lost 6 bases, with 10 bases spanning the gap. CDR3 sequence: CASSILAGDGYTF. CDR3 DNA sequence: TGTGCCAGTAGTATATTAGCAGGGGATGGCTACACCTTC. The full variable domain, with the rest looked up from reference TRBV19 and TRBJ1-2, is DGGITQSPKYLFRKEGQNVTLSCEQNLNHDAMYWYRQDPGQGLRLIYYSQIVNDFQKGDIAEGYSVSREKKESFPLTVTSAQKNPTAFYLCASSILAGDGYTFGSGTRLTVV.

This chain joins TRBV9 and TRBJ2-6, with 7 bases that match TRBD1. The length of the CDR3 is 16 residues. J lost 1 base, V lost 5 bases, and 6 bases had no gene match. Germline V lookup: CDR1 SGDLS, CDR2 YYNGEE. CDR3 bases: TGTGCCAGCAGACGACAGGGCGAGTCTGGGGCCAACGTCCTGACTTTC. Translating it yields CASRRQGESGANVLTF.

This clone was seen a few times. The chain is built from TRBV19 and TRBJ1-1; D is ambiguous. V lost 3 bases to trimming and J lost 0 bases, with 5 bases between them. The CDR3 is 13 amino acids. Germline values: CDR1 LNHDA, CDR2 SQIVND (reference sequence). The chain's CDR3 is CASSIGVNTEAFF. The CDR3 region has the DNA TGTGCCAGTAGTATCGGTGTGAACACTGAAGCTTTCTTT.

This chain uses TRBV7-9 with TRBJ2-5; TRBD2 might be the D (5 bases). V gave up 3 bases and J gave up 3 bases, with 5 bases separating them. Germline V gene data show CDR1 as SEHNR and CDR2 as FQNEAQ (reference sequence). The CDR3 spans 12 residues. CDR3 sequence (DNA): TGTGCCAGCAGCTTCGGGGAAGAGACCCAGTACTTC. It is translated as CASSFGEETQYF.

The chain has TRBV12-3 or TRBV12-4 and TRBJ2-1, with D hard to call. The CDR3 totals 12 residues. V gave up 6 bases and J gave up 3 bases, with 6 bases separating them. The CDR3 here is CASSPIYNEQFF. The CDR3 bases are TGTGCCAGCAGCCCAATCTACAATGAGCAGTTCTTC.

V usage is TRBV10-1 and J usage is TRBJ1-6, with D possibly TRBD1 on 5 matching bases. The CDR3 has 15 amino acids. Germline CDR1 and CDR2: WNHNN and SYGVQD (reference sequence). The V end lost 0 bases, the J end lost 7 bases, and 10 bases lay between the germline ends. CDR3 region: CASSESTGYNSPLHF. The CDR3 coding sequence is TGCGCCAGCAGTGAGTCCACAGGCTACAATTCACCCCTCCACTTT.

J is TRBJ1-1 and V is TRBV5-6; the match to TRBD1 covers 10 bases. In germline, CDR1 is SGHDT, CDR2 YYEEEE. Trimming cost V 3 bases and J 1 base; bases outside gene matches: 6. CDR3 length: 16 amino acids. The chain's CDR3 is CASSWGTGDKNTEAFF. In DNA form, the CDR3 reads TGTGCCAGCAGCTGGGGGACAGGGGATAAGAACACTGAAGCTTTCTTT.